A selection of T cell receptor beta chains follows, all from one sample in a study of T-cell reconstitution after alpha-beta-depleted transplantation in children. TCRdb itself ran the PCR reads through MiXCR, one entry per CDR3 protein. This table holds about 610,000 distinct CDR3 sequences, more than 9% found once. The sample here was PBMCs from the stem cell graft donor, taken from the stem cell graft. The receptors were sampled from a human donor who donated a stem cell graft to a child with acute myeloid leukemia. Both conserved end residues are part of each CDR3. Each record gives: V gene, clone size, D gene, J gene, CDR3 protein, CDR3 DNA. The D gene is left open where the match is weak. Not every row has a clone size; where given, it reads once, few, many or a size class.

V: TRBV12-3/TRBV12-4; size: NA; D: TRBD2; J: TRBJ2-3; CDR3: CASSISGRPDTQYF; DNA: TGTGCCAGCAGTATTAGCGGGAGACCAGATACGCAGTATTTT
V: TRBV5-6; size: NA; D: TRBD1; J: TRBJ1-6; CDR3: CASSFRTGESPLHF; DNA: TGTGCCAGCAGCTTCCGGACAGGGGAATCACCCCTCCACTTT
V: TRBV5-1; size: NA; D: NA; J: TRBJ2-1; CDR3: CASSLTSEQFF; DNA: TGCGCCAGCAGCCTCACTAGCGAGCAGTTCTTC
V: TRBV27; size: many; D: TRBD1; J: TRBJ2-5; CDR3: CASNAGGGETQYF; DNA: TGTGCCAGCAACGCAGGGGGCGGTGAGACCCAGTACTTC
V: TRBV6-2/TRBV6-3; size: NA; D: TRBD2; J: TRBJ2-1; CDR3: CASSYPSGMGGHNEQFF; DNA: TGTGCCAGCAGTTACCCTAGCGGGATGGGGGGTCACAATGAGCAGTTCTTC
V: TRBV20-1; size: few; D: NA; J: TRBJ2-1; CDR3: CSASRASSYNEQFF; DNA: TGCAGTGCTAGCCGCGCCAGCTCCTACAATGAGCAGTTCTTC
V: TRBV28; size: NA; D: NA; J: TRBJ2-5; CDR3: CASSFRAPETQYF; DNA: TGTGCCAGCAGTTTCCGGGCTCCTGAGACCCAGTACTTC
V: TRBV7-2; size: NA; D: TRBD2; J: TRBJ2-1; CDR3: CASSYSGSLGNEQFF; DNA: TGTGCCAGCAGTTATAGCGGGAGCCTGGGCAATGAGCAGTTCTTC
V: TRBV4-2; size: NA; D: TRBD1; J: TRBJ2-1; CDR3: CASSHATGGNEQFF; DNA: TGTGCCAGCAGCCACGCTACAGGGGGCAATGAGCAGTTCTTC
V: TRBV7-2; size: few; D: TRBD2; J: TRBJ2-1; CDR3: CASSYQIAGGGDNEQFF; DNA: TGTGCCAGCAGCTACCAGATAGCGGGAGGAGGCGACAATGAGCAGTTCTTC
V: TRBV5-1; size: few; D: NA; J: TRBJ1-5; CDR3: CASSLRLGDQPQHF; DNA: TGCGCCAGCAGCTTGCGTTTGGGGGATCAGCCCCAGCATTTT
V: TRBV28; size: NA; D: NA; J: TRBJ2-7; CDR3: CASSSEGPAYEQYF; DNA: TGTGCCAGCAGTTCAGAGGGACCTGCCTACGAGCAGTACTTC
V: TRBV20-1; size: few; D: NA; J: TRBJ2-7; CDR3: CSAPPDRPYEQYF; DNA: TGCAGTGCTCCCCCGGACAGACCATACGAGCAGTACTTC